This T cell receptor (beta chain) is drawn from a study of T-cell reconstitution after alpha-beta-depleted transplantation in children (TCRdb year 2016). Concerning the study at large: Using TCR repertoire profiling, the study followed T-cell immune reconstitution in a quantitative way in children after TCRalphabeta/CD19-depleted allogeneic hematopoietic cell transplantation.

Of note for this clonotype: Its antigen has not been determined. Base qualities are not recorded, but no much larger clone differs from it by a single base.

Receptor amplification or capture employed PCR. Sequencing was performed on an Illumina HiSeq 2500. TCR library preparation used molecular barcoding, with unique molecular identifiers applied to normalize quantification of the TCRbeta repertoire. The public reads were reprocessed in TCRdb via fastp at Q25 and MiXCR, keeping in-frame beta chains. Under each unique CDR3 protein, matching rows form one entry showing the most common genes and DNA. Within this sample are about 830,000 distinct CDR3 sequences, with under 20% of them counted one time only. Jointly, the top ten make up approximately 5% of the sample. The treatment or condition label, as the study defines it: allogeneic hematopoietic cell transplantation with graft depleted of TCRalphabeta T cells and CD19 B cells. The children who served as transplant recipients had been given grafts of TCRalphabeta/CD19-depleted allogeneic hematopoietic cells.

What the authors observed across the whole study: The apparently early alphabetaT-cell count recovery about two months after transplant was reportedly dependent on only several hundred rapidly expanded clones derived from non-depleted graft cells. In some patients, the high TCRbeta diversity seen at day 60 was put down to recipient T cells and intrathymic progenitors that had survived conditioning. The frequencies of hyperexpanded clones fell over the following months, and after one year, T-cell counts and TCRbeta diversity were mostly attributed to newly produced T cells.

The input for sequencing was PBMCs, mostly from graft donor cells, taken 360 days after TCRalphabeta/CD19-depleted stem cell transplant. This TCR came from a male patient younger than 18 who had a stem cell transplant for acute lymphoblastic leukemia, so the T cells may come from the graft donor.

CDR3 reads: CASRSSGRGLYNEQFF. The sequence in DNA is TGTGCCAGCAGAAGTAGCGGGAGGGGACTTTACAATGAGCAGTTCTTC. The chain is encoded by TRBV27 joined to TRBJ2-1; 11 middle bases align to TRBD2. The CDR3, from cysteine to phenylalanine, totals 16 residues. The entry retains the CDR3 DNA only, 48 bases that are in frame from base 1. From V the trimming removes 6 bases and from J it removes 4 bases, while the gene matches leave 8 bases of the junction unaccounted for. In the germline V gene (reference sequence), CDR1 corresponds to MNHEY and CDR2 to SMNVEV.